This T cell receptor (beta chain) was captured by sequencing in a study of T cells in Graves' hyperthyroidism and ophthalmopathy (dated by TCRdb to about 2019). For the study in its entirety: Peripheral blood was sampled at the time of initial diagnosis, prior to any treatment. To identify TCR V-J signatures that set the groups apart, the researchers used a discovery cohort of more than 95 patients, made up of around 42 with Graves' ophthalmopathy and approximately 57 with stable Graves' hyperthyroidism. Prospective prediction of ophthalmopathy was tested in an independent validation cohort consisting of 18 to 20 hyperthyroidism patients and approximately 16 patients who later progressed to ophthalmopathy. The 100 discovery patients were randomly split 7:3 into training and test sets. Thyroid tissue and blood T-cell repertoires from six Graves' hyperthyroidism patients were also compared in the study. After sampling, hyperthyroidism patients received methimazole starting at 30 mg daily, and ophthalmopathy patients received high-dose intravenous methylprednisolone. TCR Vbeta CDR3 sequencing of 135 peripheral blood samples (under 45 ophthalmopathy, 75 to 85 hyperthyroidism and around 17 progressor patients) is reported in the paper.

What the work shows at the level of the full study, not this receptor alone: Sample size was not statistically predetermined, and investigators were not blinded to group allocation. Most expanded thyroid clonotypes (frequency above 0.001) were also detected in blood, a finding suggesting that blood repertoires may reflect thyroid immune responses. During validation, the model predicted progression to ophthalmopathy a median of around 7 months ahead of onset, with around 71% sensitivity and about 75% specificity. A 13 V-J signature model separated ophthalmopathy from stable hyperthyroidism, with approximately 86% sensitivity and roughly 81% specificity in cross-validation and 80%/75% in testing.

Amplification of TCR beta CDR3 regions was carried out from RNA transcripts. The TCR CDR3 was subjected to a first round of RT-PCR using the HTBI primer set and the Qiagen OneStep RT-PCR kit. A second multiplex PCR round built the libraries, followed by size selection and purification. The libraries were sequenced on an Illumina HiSeq2000 using paired-end 100 bp reads. As for the original processing: Raw data were processed with SOAPnuke, discarding reads with adapters, uncalled bases, mean Phred below 15, or no exact constant-primer or identifier match. High-quality paired reads were merged using COPE v1.2.5, and each unique nucleotide sequence was defined as a clonotype. MiTCR v1.1 was used to align clonotypes to the IMGT TRBV, TRBD and TRBJ reference segments. Only V-J combinations with frequency above 0.0001, covering 99% to 99.2% of repertoires, were analysed. The TCS score was defined as F50 (clonal expansion) divided by E x V (chaos), with BLOSUM62-based TCRdist calculated between CDR3 peptides within each V-J. Welch's t-statistics and random forest reduced just over 500 V-J features to 13, which were used in a naive Bayes classifier (R e1071). TCRdb's own reprocessing of the public reads used fastp at Q25 and MiXCR and kept productive beta chains. Rows with one shared CDR3 protein collapse into an entry with the most common genes and DNA. The V and J calls and clone size are TCRdb's, not the authors'. The sample includes over 650,000 distinct CDR3 sequences, with about 17% observed a single time. The ten largest make up approximately 8.4% of the sample.

In this sample, this clonotype turned up a few times. What antigen it recognizes has not been identified. Base qualities are missing; no much larger clone stands one base away. Stable Graves' hyperthyroidism was defined as the absence of progression to ophthalmopathy over 18 months of follow-up. Hyperthyroidism patients were newly diagnosed, had a disease duration of under 2 months, and were aged 18 to 65 years. Patients with uncontrolled infections, other autoimmune diseases, pregnancy or lactation were excluded. Diagnoses were established on the basis of clinical symptoms, serum thyroxine and TRAb, thyroid ultrasound, and orbital computed tomography. PBMCs were isolated from more than 8 ml of fresh peripheral blood by Ficoll-Paque density gradient centrifugation. Total RNA was extracted with Trizol reagent, and quality was checked on an Agilent 2100 Bioanalyzer. The cysteine opens and the phenylalanine closes a CDR3 of 15 amino acids. Only the CDR3 portion is preserved as DNA: 45 bases, with reading frame beginning at the first base. CDR1 and CDR2, looked up from the germline V gene, are SQVTM and ANQGSEA.

Sequencing was carried out using blood. This sequence originates from a man aged 18 to 29 with Graves' hyperthyroidism. The sequence is built from TRBV29-1 and TRBJ2-3; 10 middle bases align to TRBD2. The CDR3 reads as follows: CSPGGLAGEVDTQYF. The sequenced DNA is TGCAGTCCCGGAGGGCTAGCGGGAGAAGTAGATACGCAGTATTTT.